The 12 T cell receptor beta chains below all came from one sample that was sequenced in a study of blood T cell repertoires in COVID-19. Repertoires were generated with immunoSEQ multiplex PCR, while TCRdb's copy carries only in-frame clones and drops some. The sample has approximately 200,000 clones, 85% to 90% seen once. The sample was PBMCs or T cells enriched from blood (not recorded which). The receptor source for this set is a woman aged 18-29 years in a cohort exposed to, infected with or recovered from COVID-19 (not recorded which).

This sequence joins TRBV7-7 and TRBJ2-5; 10 nucleotides line up with TRBD1. This CDR3 comprises 17 residues. Germline CDR1 SSHAT, CDR2 FNYEAQ (reference sequence). Germline trimming cut 5 bases from V and 2 bases from J; bases unmatched to any gene: 11. The CDR3 loop is CASSRTPGQGFQETQYF. The CDR3, as DNA: TGTGCCAGCAGCCGCACTCCGGGACAGGGGTTTCAAGAGACCCAGTACTTC.

The chain links TRBV14 to TRBJ1-1; D unresolved. The CDR3 loop spans 15 amino acids. Germline V CDR1 and CDR2: SGHDN, FVKESK. Trimming stripped 1 base from V and 6 bases from J, with 15 bases between. CDR3 loop: CASSQAVVTSAEAFF. The CDR3 nucleotides are TGTGCCAGCAGCCAAGCCGTCGTGACATCGGCTGAAGCTTTCTTT.

This sequence joins TRBV7-2 and TRBJ2-1; 12 bases fit TRBD2. The CDR3 runs 15 residues. Germline-derived CDR1 and CDR2 are SGHTA and FQGNSA. V shed 5 bases and J 8 bases; nucleotides not matched to a gene: 7. CDR3 sequence: CASSRWTSGNDEQFF. The DNA of the CDR3 is TGTGCCAGCAGCCGCTGGACTAGCGGGAACGATGAGCAGTTCTTC. The full variable domain, in which reference TRBV7-2 and TRBJ2-1 provide the parts outside the CDR3, is GAGVSQSPSNKVTEKGKDVELRCDPISGHTALYWYRQSLGQGLEFLIYFQGNSAPDKSGLPSDRFSAERTGGSVSTLTIQRTQQEDSAVYLCASSRWTSGNDEQFFGPGTRLTVL.

The chain is built from TRBV5-1 and TRBJ2-3; 9 nucleotides align to TRBD2. The V gene's germline CDR1 is SGHRS and CDR2 YFSETQ. This CDR3 has 16 amino acids. Losses at the gene ends were 1 base for V and 0 bases for J; bases not matched to a gene: 3. CDR3 region: CASSLSSGVSTDTQYF. CDR3 nucleotides: TGCGCCAGCAGCTTGTCTAGCGGGGTCAGCACAGATACGCAGTATTTT.

J is TRBJ1-2 and V is TRBV29-1, with D uncertain. The V gene lost 0 bases and the J gene lost 2 bases, with 19 bases spanning the gap. This CDR3 contains 17 residues. From germline, CDR1 is SQVTM and CDR2 ANQGSEA. This chain's CDR3 is CSVEDILEGRPNYGYTF. In DNA form, the CDR3 reads TGCAGCGTTGAAGATATTCTTGAGGGCAGGCCGAACTATGGCTACACCTTC.

The rearrangement uses TRBV9 and TRBJ2-1, with TRBD2 matching 12 bases. Germline lookup yields CDR1 SGDLS and CDR2 YYNGEE. The V gene end was trimmed by 4 bases and the J gene end by 8 bases; junction bases not matched to a gene: 7. The CDR3 has 15 residues. The CDR3 bases are TGTGCCAGCAGCCGGGGACTAGCGGGCTGGGATGAGCAGTTCTTC. This translates into CASSRGLAGWDEQFF.

This clone has only a few counts. CDR3 coding DNA: TGTGCCAGCAGCCTCAACAGGGGCGGATCGACCGGGGAGCTGTTTTTT. It translates to CASSLNRGGSTGELFF. The chain joins TRBV3-1 (or the pseudogene TRBV3-2) to TRBJ2-2; 7 bases fit TRBD1. Germline trimming cut 4 bases from V and 5 bases from J; bases unmatched to any gene: 10. Per the germline V gene, CDR1 is LGHDT and CDR2 is YNNKEL (reference sequence). This CDR3 contains 16 residues.

This CDR3 is CASRAGGGNQPQHF. Written as DNA, the CDR3 is TGTGCCAGCAGAGCTGGGGGCGGGAATCAGCCCCAGCATTTT. This chain connects TRBV2 to TRBJ1-5; D is possibly TRBD1 (6 bases). CDR3 size: 14 residues. Germline lookup yields CDR1 SNHLY and CDR2 FYNNEI. Deletions cut 6 bases from V and 4 bases from J, with 13 bases between.

The rearrangement joins TRBV28 to TRBJ2-7, with a weak D call TRBD2 (6 bases). Trimming removed 5 bases from V and 2 bases from J, with 13 bases in between. The germline V gene has CDR1 MDHEN and CDR2 SYDVKM. This CDR3 has 14 amino acids. The CDR3 sequence is CASSLGGLTYEQYF. The CDR3, as DNA: TGTGCCAGCAGTCTAGGAGGACTAACCTACGAGCAGTACTTC.

The chain joins TRBV11-2 to TRBJ2-2; D gene unclear. Per the germline V gene, CDR1 is SGHAT and CDR2 is FQNNGV. The CDR3 length is 11 residues. Between the trimmed V and J ends, which lost 3 bases and 7 bases, there was a span of 3 bases. The CDR3 is CASSLYGELFF. The DNA for the CDR3 is TGTGCCAGCAGCTTGTACGGGGAGCTGTTTTTT.

V usage is TRBV9 and J usage is TRBJ1-2, with TRBD1 matching over 7 bases. Germline V gene sequence: CDR1 SGDLS, CDR2 YYNGEE. This CDR3 comprises 15 residues. The V and J ends lost 0 bases and 3 bases, in that order; junction bases with no gene match: 5. CDR3 protein: CASSVGTGSHYGYTF. CDR3 DNA: TGTGCCAGCAGCGTAGGGACAGGTTCTCACTATGGCTACACCTTC.

CDR3 residues: CATSDAGAVDTEAFF. The CDR3 DNA sequence: TGTGCCACCAGTGATGCGGGTGCGGTCGACACTGAAGCTTTCTTT. This chain connects TRBV24-1 to TRBJ1-1; D ambiguous. The V gene lost 3 bases and the J gene lost 3 bases, with 13 bases spanning the gap. Germline assignment: CDR1 KGHDR and CDR2 SFDVKD. CDR3 length: 15 amino acids.